This entry lists 23 T cell receptor beta chains sequenced from one sample in a study of blood T cell repertoires in COVID-19. Libraries were prepared by immunoSEQ multiplex PCR; TCRdb keeps only in-frame clonotypes and omits some of them. The data hold nearly 400,000 clones, with about nine tenths observed a single time. Sequencing was done on a sample of PBMCs or T cells enriched from blood (not recorded which). The receptors stem from a woman in her twenties or thirties who had recovered from COVID-19.

This clone appeared once. The gene calls are TRBV10-3 and TRBJ2-2, with 9 bases identical to TRBD2. The CDR3 contains 16 residues. V lost 0 bases, J lost 9 bases, and 8 bases stayed unmatched. Germline CDR1 and CDR2: ENHRY and SYGVKD. The CDR3: CAISESNRASGRELFF. CDR3 DNA: TGTGCCATCAGTGAGTCGAATCGGGCTAGCGGGAGGGAGCTGTTTTTT.

The CDR3 DNA is TGCAGTGCTGGTGGAGCCGGGACTGAGGGGTGGAAGACCCAGTACTTC. Translating it yields CSAGGAGTEGWKTQYF. The chain is built from TRBV20-1 and TRBJ2-5; maybe TRBD2 (6 bases). Deletions cut 5 bases from V and 6 bases from J, with 25 bases between. The V gene's germline CDR1 is DFQATT and CDR2 SNEGSKA (reference sequence). This CDR3 contains 16 residues.

V usage is TRBV10-3 and J usage is TRBJ2-7, with D unresolved. The V gene lost 0 bases and the J gene lost 0 bases, with 9 bases spanning the gap. The CDR3 has 15 amino acids. Germline V lookup: CDR1 ENHRY, CDR2 SYGVKD. The CDR3 DNA follows: TGTGCCATCAGTGAGTCTACTGATGGCTCCTACGAGCAGTACTTC. This sequence encodes CAISESTDGSYEQYF.

This clone was seen more than once but under ten times. The rearrangement uses TRBV5-4 and TRBJ1-6; D gene uncertain. V was shortened by 3 bases and J by 8 bases, with 6 bases between the two germline ends. The CDR3 spans 12 residues. Germline V CDR1 and CDR2: SGHNT, YYREEE (reference sequence). The CDR3 protein is CASSSPDSPLHF. Written as DNA, the CDR3 is TGTGCCAGCAGCTCGCCAGATTCACCCCTCCACTTT.

The chain combines TRBV7-6 with TRBJ2-7; possibly TRBD2 for D (6 bases). The germline V and J ends were trimmed by 0 bases and 0 bases, with 15 bases remaining between them. The CDR3 runs 17 residues. CDR1 and CDR2 from the germline V gene are SGHVS and FNYEAQ. CDR3 protein: CASSLAYSRGSSYEQYF. As DNA, the CDR3 is TGTGCCAGCAGCTTAGCATATTCGCGGGGTTCCTCCTACGAGCAGTACTTC.

The chain is built from TRBV18 and TRBJ1-4; D is possibly TRBD1 (5 bases). The germline V gene has CDR1 KGHSH and CDR2 LQKENI. The V end lost 3 bases, the J end lost 8 bases, and 13 bases lay between the germline ends. The CDR3 loop spans 14 amino acids. The CDR3 loop is CASSPPGGNEKLFF. The DNA of the CDR3 is TGTGCCAGCTCACCCCCGGGGGGAAACGAAAAACTGTTTTTT.

This chain joins TRBV4-3 and TRBJ2-7; D remains ambiguous. The CDR3 is 16 residues long. The V end was cut by 7 bases, the J end by 1 base, with 20 bases between. Germline CDR1 is LGHNA and CDR2 is YSLEER. CDR3 protein: CASTITFRGLSYEQYF. The CDR3 nucleotides read TGCGCCAGCACCATAACTTTTCGCGGCCTTTCCTACGAGCAGTACTTC.

This clone has only one observation. CDR3 sequence reads: CASTKRWNLNTEAFF. Written as DNA, the CDR3 is TGTGCCAGTACGAAGCGATGGAATCTGAACACTGAAGCTTTCTTT. This chain connects TRBV19 to TRBJ1-1; D is unclear. Germline assignment: CDR1 LNHDA and CDR2 SQIVND (reference sequence). Trimming stripped 7 bases from V and 0 bases from J, with 15 bases between. The length of the CDR3 is 15 residues.

The CDR3 region has the DNA TGTGCTAGTGGTATTACAGGGATTTCTGGAAACACCATATATTTT. This sequence encodes CASGITGISGNTIYF. V gene TRBV12-5 combines with J gene TRBJ1-3; D is possibly TRBD1 (6 bases). Germline CDR1 and CDR2: LGHNT and FRNRAP. V lost 5 bases, J lost 1 base, and 12 bases lay in between. The CDR3 length is 15 residues.

V gene TRBV18 combines with J gene TRBJ1-5; D possibly corresponds to TRBD1 (6 bases). Trimming took off 4 bases at V and 6 bases at J, with 10 bases between the two ends. The CDR3 consists of 13 residues. CDR1 is KGHSH and CDR2 is LQKENI in the germline V gene. CDR3 coding DNA: TGTGCCAGCTCACGAGGGGGGGGTCAGCCCCAGCATTTT. Protein: CASSRGGGQPQHF. The variable domain in full, completed from reference TRBV18 and TRBJ1-5, reads NAGVMQNPRHLVRRRGQEARLRCSPMKGHSHVYWYRQLPEEGLKFMVYLQKENIIDESGMPKERFSAEFPKEGPSILRIQQVVRGDSAAYFCASSRGGGQPQHFGDGTRLSIL.

This chain connects TRBV12-5 to TRBJ2-3; 9 bases align to TRBD2. The CDR3 length is 14 residues. The J segment lost 5 bases and the V segment lost 7 bases, leaving 7 bases of the junction unmatched. In germline, CDR1 is LGHNT, CDR2 FRNRAP. Here the CDR3 DNA reads TGTGCTAGTGCGGCGGGGGGGCTTGGAGATACGCAGTATTTT. Its translation: CASAAGGLGDTQYF.

In this sample, this clone turned up a few times. The chain recombines TRBV5-8 with TRBJ2-5; TRBD1 is a possible D gene (6 bases). From germline, CDR1 is SGHTS and CDR2 YDEGEE. This CDR3 has 14 residues. Trimming stripped 1 base from V and 5 bases from J, with 12 bases between. In DNA, the CDR3 is TGTGCCAGCAGCTTGCGGAGTAGGGGGGAGACCCAGTACTTC. This translates into CASSLRSRGETQYF.

The rearrangement joins TRBV6-6 to TRBJ1-2; D perhaps matches TRBD1 (5 bases). The CDR3 is 13 amino acids. Germline V gives CDR1 MNHNY, CDR2 SVGAGI (reference sequence). Trimming left V 11 bases short and J 2 bases short, with 15 bases between. The CDR3 loop reads CASSPGQNYGYTF. DNA for the CDR3: TGTGCCTCCTCCCCAGGGCAGAACTATGGCTACACCTTC.

V usage is TRBV19 and J usage is TRBJ1-1, with D maybe TRBD1 (5 bases). The germline V gene encodes CDR1 LNHDA and CDR2 SQIVND (reference sequence). This CDR3 region has 13 residues. Trimming removed 7 bases at V and 8 bases at J, with 17 bases between. CDR3 loop: CASTPRQGMEAFF. The DNA for the CDR3 is TGTGCCAGTACTCCTCGGCAGGGCATGGAAGCTTTCTTT.

This chain joins TRBV7-6 and TRBJ2-3, with D uncertain. Per germline, CDR1 SGHVS and CDR2 FNYEAQ. CDR3 length equals 19 residues. V was clipped by 5 bases and J by 3 bases, with 27 bases between them. CDR3 in amino acids: CASSLPPHHRETQTDTQYF. As DNA, the CDR3 is TGTGCCAGCAGCCTACCACCCCATCACAGAGAAACACAAACAGATACGCAGTATTTT.

This chain joins TRBV7-3 and TRBJ2-1; the D gene is possibly TRBD2 (7 bases). Between the trimmed V and J ends, which lost 5 bases and 7 bases, there was a span of 18 bases. This CDR3 is 15 amino acids long. In germline, CDR1 is SGHTA, CDR2 FQGTGA. The CDR3 protein is CASSTQGRGANEQFF. In DNA, the CDR3 is TGTGCCAGCAGCACCCAGGGACGGGGGGCGAATGAGCAGTTCTTC.

V usage is TRBV6-5 and J usage is TRBJ2-1, with 8 bases fitting TRBD2. The germline gives CDR1 MNHEY, CDR2 SVGAGI. This CDR3 is built from 16 residues. Trimming at V came to 0 bases and at J to 2 bases, leaving 3 bases not matched to a gene. In DNA, the CDR3 is TGTGCCAGCAGTTACTCGTTTAGCGGGACCTACAATGAGCAGTTCTTC. This codes for CASSYSFSGTYNEQFF.

The chain has TRBV7-2 and TRBJ1-1; D may be TRBD1 (6 bases). Trimming shortened V by 6 bases and J by 0 bases, and 14 bases separated the two germline ends. Per germline, CDR1 SGHTA and CDR2 FQGNSA. The CDR3 covers 15 residues. CDR3 coding DNA: TGTGCCAGCAGTGGGACACTAATTATGAACACTGAAGCTTTCTTT. This gives the protein CASSGTLIMNTEAFF.

The genes are TRBV19 and TRBJ1-5; 9 bases match TRBD1. Germline lookup yields CDR1 LNHDA and CDR2 SQIVND (reference sequence). This CDR3 comprises 16 residues. J lost 3 bases, V lost 3 bases, and 6 bases had no gene match. CDR3 loop: CASSMGGTGYNQPQHF. CDR3 bases: TGTGCCAGTAGTATGGGAGGGACAGGGTACAATCAGCCCCAGCATTTT.

This clone occurred a few times. The chain links TRBV20-1 to TRBJ1-2; D unclear. Per germline, CDR1 DFQATT and CDR2 SNEGSKA (reference sequence). The CDR3 loop spans 12 amino acids. The V gene lost 3 bases and the J gene lost 2 bases, with 7 bases spanning the gap. CDR3 residues: CSASPGNYGYTF. CDR3 sequence (DNA): TGCAGTGCTAGTCCGGGGAACTATGGCTACACCTTC.

This chain links TRBV27 with TRBJ1-6; no reliable D call. From germline, CDR1 is MNHEY and CDR2 SMNVEV (reference sequence). V gave up 7 bases and J gave up 7 bases, with 11 bases separating them. The CDR3 is 13 amino acids. The CDR3 bases are TGTGCCAGCACGGCCAGCGGGAATTCACCCCTCCACTTT. Translation gives CASTASGNSPLHF.

V usage is TRBV4-3 and J usage is TRBJ1-2; tentative D call: TRBD1 (6 bases). In germline, CDR1 is LGHNA, CDR2 YSLEER. This CDR3 has 14 amino acids. Trimming left V 1 base short and J 6 bases short, with 12 bases between. The DNA of the CDR3 is TGCGCCAGCAGCCAAGTCCAGGGGCCGGATGGCTACACCTTC. It specifies CASSQVQGPDGYTF.

This clone was found once. This sequence joins TRBV3-1 (or the pseudogene TRBV3-2) and TRBJ2-1; 10 bases line up with TRBD2. Germline-derived CDR1 and CDR2 are LGHDT and YNNKEL (reference sequence). This CDR3 has 14 amino acids. Trimming at V came to 6 bases and at J to 8 bases, leaving 7 bases not matched to a gene. The CDR3 DNA reads TGTGCCAGCAGGGTTACTAGCGGGGCGTATGAGCAGTTCTTC. Residues: CASRVTSGAYEQFF.